This passage covers 20 T cell receptor beta chains from one sample sequenced in a study of shared clonotypes between healthy human individuals (TCRdb year 2020). Receptor amplification or capture employed the immunoSEQ multiplex PCR assay. Entries here come from immuneACCESS through TCRdb and include only in-frame sequences with V and J called. Some clones fail to appear in such tables; in the studies checked, an unresolved V gene covers under half of the shortfall, and the cause of the remainder is unknown. Here the sample has 1.6 million or so clones; roughly 96% occur a single time. The ten biggest clones cover roughly 1.2% of the sample. Sequencing was performed on naive CD4+ T cells sorted from blood. In the paper's terms, the cell subset or site label means: CD45RA+ positively selected. The source is a man aged 25 to 40 in good health.

The V and J genes are TRBV28 and TRBJ2-1; 11 bases agree with TRBD1. The trim removed 6 bases at V and 9 bases at J, leaving 13 bases unmatched. Per germline, CDR1 MDHEN and CDR2 SYDVKM. This CDR3 spans 16 amino acids. DNA for the CDR3: TGTGCCAGCAGACCGCAGGGGACAGGGGGTTTGGGTGAGCAGTTCTTC. This gives the protein CASRPQGTGGLGEQFF.

J is TRBJ2-7 and V is TRBV20-1; D may be TRBD2 (6 bases). This CDR3 contains 11 residues. Trimming cost V 0 bases and J 7 bases, with 7 bases left between them. CDR1 is DFQATT, CDR2 SNEGSKA, per germline (reference sequence). DNA for the CDR3: TGCAGTGCTAGAGATGCGGGAGAGCAGTACTTC. The encoded protein is CSARDAGEQYF.

This clone was picked up one time. The rearrangement uses TRBV7-9 and TRBJ2-3; 8 bases map to TRBD2. Germline CDR1 reads SEHNR; CDR2 reads FQNEAQ (reference sequence). J gave up 8 bases and V 2 bases, and 6 bases lay outside the gene matches. The CDR3 totals 14 residues. The CDR3 loop reads CASSLLAGGGTQYF. As DNA, the CDR3 is TGTGCCAGCAGCTTACTTGCGGGAGGCGGTACGCAGTATTTT.

J is TRBJ2-6 and V is TRBV6-6; D could derive from TRBD1 or TRBD2 (6 bases each). Trimming shortened V by 6 bases and J by 18 bases, and 24 bases separated the two germline ends. Germline CDR1 MNHNY, CDR2 SVGAGI (reference sequence). CDR3 length equals 14 residues. The CDR3: CASSQRGVHRDPTF. As DNA, the CDR3 is TGTGCCAGCAGCCAGAGGGGGGTCCACAGGGATCCGACTTTC.

The chain employs TRBV5-6 and TRBJ2-7; 9 positions match TRBD1. Trimming took 2 bases from V and 3 from J; bases not matched to a gene: 9. Germline loops: CDR1 SGHDT, CDR2 YYEEEE. This CDR3 has 16 amino acids. The CDR3 bases are TGTGCCAGCAGCTTTCTCGGGACAGGGAGGATCTACGAGCAGTACTTC. As protein: CASSFLGTGRIYEQYF.

Details on this clone: At the DNA level, this CDR3 is encoded by other sequences in the same sample as well. The chain uses TRBV5-1 and TRBJ2-2; 7 bases agree with TRBD2. This CDR3 is 14 amino acids long. V lost 0 bases to trimming and J lost 5 bases; unmatched junction nucleotides: 1. Germline V gene lookup returns CDR1 SGHRS and CDR2 YFSETQ. The CDR3 DNA is TGCGCCAGCAGCTTGGAGGGAGGGACCGGGGAGCTGTTTTTT. This encodes CASSLEGGTGELFF.

The V call is TRBV5-1, the J call TRBJ2-3; TRBD2 matches 8 bases. The germline gives CDR1 SGHRS, CDR2 YFSETQ. This CDR3 is built from 14 residues. The J segment lost 5 bases and the V segment lost 5 bases, leaving 7 bases of the junction unmatched. CDR3 sequence (DNA): TGCGCCAGCAGTATGAGCGGGAGTGGAGATACGCAGTATTTT. Translation: CASSMSGSGDTQYF.

Points on this clone: The sample contains more than one DNA sequence encoding this CDR3. The J gene is TRBJ2-5, the V gene TRBV30; no firm D call. Trimming stripped 0 bases from V and 5 bases from J, with 10 bases between. CDR3 length equals 13 residues. In germline, CDR1 is GTSNPN, CDR2 SVGIG (reference sequence). The CDR3 coding sequence is TGTGCCTGGAGTGTACGTGGTAGGGAGACCCAGTACTTC. Translation: CAWSVRGRETQYF.

The genes are TRBV2 and TRBJ1-5, with 12 bases fitting TRBD1. The germline CDR1 and CDR2 sequences are SNHLY and FYNNEI. The CDR3 extends over 14 amino acids. Germline trimming cut 6 bases from V and 6 bases from J; bases unmatched to any gene: 3. CDR3 loop: CASSGDRGLQPQHF. The DNA of the CDR3 is TGTGCCAGCAGCGGGGACAGGGGGCTTCAGCCCCAGCATTTT.

The chain employs TRBV9 and TRBJ2-5, with D unresolved. CDR1 and CDR2 (germline): SGDLS, YYNGEE. V was cut by 0 bases and J by 4 bases, with 19 bases left in between. CDR3 length: 17 residues. The CDR3 sequence is CASSVGASSASGETQYF. The CDR3, as DNA: TGTGCCAGCAGCGTAGGGGCTTCGTCGGCGTCGGGAGAGACCCAGTACTTC.

The V call is TRBV30, the J call TRBJ2-1; 10 positions agree with TRBD2. Trimming cost V 5 bases and J 6 bases; bases outside gene matches: 7. Per germline, CDR1 GTSNPN and CDR2 SVGIG (reference sequence). The CDR3 loop spans 14 amino acids. The DNA for the CDR3 is TGTGCCTGGGGACTAGCGGATAACCGCAATGAGCAGTTCTTC. This translates into CAWGLADNRNEQFF.

The chain has TRBV5-1 and TRBJ2-7; TRBD2 aligns across 13 bases. CDR1 SGHRS and CDR2 YFSETQ come from the germline V gene. The trim removed 4 bases at V and 2 bases at J, leaving 9 bases unmatched. This CDR3 comprises 17 residues. The CDR3 DNA reads TGCGCCAGCAGCCAAGGGACTAGCGGGATCTGGACCTACGAGCAGTACTTC. Its translation is CASSQGTSGIWTYEQYF.

A single count supports this clone. The CDR3 bases are TGTGCAAGTCGCTTAGTTCGGTACAATGAGCAGTTCTTC. This translates into CASRLVRYNEQFF. The chain joins TRBV12-2 to TRBJ2-1; the D call TRBD2 from the table was never checked on the DNA. TRBV12-2 represents a pseudogene. CDR3 length equals 13 residues.

This clone has just a few counts. The chain is built from TRBV2 and TRBJ1-2, with 7 bases that match TRBD1. This CDR3 has 14 amino acids. V dropped 5 bases and J dropped 3; count of bases not matched to a gene: 6. CDR1 and CDR2 from the germline V gene are SNHLY and FYNNEI. CDR3: CASSNYGQDYGYTF. CDR3 nucleotides: TGTGCCAGCAGTAACTATGGACAGGACTATGGCTACACCTTC.

The chain recombines TRBV2 with TRBJ2-7; 10 bases fit TRBD1. The CDR3 is 16 residues long. The V gene end was trimmed by 4 bases and the J gene end by 1 base; junction bases not matched to a gene: 7. Germline CDR1 reads SNHLY; CDR2 reads FYNNEI. This CDR3 is CASSGWTGGFSYEQYF. CDR3 nucleotide sequence: TGTGCCAGCAGTGGATGGACAGGGGGTTTTTCCTACGAGCAGTACTTC.

This chain connects TRBV11-2 to TRBJ1-5, with a weak D call TRBD1 (5 bases). The CDR3 loop spans 15 amino acids. V lost 5 bases and J lost 0, with 11 bases in between. CDR1 and CDR2 (germline): SGHAT, FQNNGV. This CDR3 is CASSINRYSNQPQHF. DNA for the CDR3: TGTGCCAGCAGCATCAACAGGTATAGCAATCAGCCCCAGCATTTT.

This clone was counted a single time. This rearrangement joins TRBV5-1 to TRBJ1-5, with TRBD1 as a possible D gene (6 bases). V gave up 1 base and J gave up 0 bases, with 20 bases separating them. CDR1 and CDR2 (germline): SGHRS, YFSETQ. This CDR3 is 19 amino acids long. The CDR3 coding sequence is TGCGCCAGCAGCTTGCGGTTAACAGGGTTTACTTCTAGCAATCAGCCCCAGCATTTT. Residues: CASSLRLTGFTSSNQPQHF.

The V call is TRBV4-2, the J call TRBJ2-7; D may be TRBD2 (6 bases). V lost 8 bases and J lost 2, with 16 bases in between. This CDR3 is 14 amino acids long. CDR1 is LGHNA, CDR2 YNFKEQ, per germline. The chain's CDR3 is CASRRETATYEQYF. The CDR3 nucleotides are TGTGCCAGCCGTCGGGAGACGGCGACCTACGAGCAGTACTTC.

This chain connects TRBV5-5 to TRBJ1-4; 9 bases map to TRBD1. This CDR3 region has 18 residues. The V segment lost 5 bases and the J segment 0 bases; nucleotides outside the gene matches: 11. Looked up from germline, CDR1 is SGHKS and CDR2 is YYEKEE (reference sequence). Here the CDR3 DNA reads TGTGCCAGCAGTGGACGAGACAGGGGGACGGCAACTAATGAAAAACTGTTTTTT. Protein: CASSGRDRGTATNEKLFF.

The chain is built from TRBV7-2 and TRBJ2-5, with 7 bases that match TRBD2. The CDR3 has 16 amino acids. Germline V lookup: CDR1 SGHTA, CDR2 FQGNSA. J lost 2 bases, V lost 4 bases, and 10 bases had no gene match. CDR3 nucleotide sequence: TGTGCCAGCAGCTCCCTAGGGAGGGGATGGCAAGAGACCCAGTACTTC. Protein product: CASSSLGRGWQETQYF.